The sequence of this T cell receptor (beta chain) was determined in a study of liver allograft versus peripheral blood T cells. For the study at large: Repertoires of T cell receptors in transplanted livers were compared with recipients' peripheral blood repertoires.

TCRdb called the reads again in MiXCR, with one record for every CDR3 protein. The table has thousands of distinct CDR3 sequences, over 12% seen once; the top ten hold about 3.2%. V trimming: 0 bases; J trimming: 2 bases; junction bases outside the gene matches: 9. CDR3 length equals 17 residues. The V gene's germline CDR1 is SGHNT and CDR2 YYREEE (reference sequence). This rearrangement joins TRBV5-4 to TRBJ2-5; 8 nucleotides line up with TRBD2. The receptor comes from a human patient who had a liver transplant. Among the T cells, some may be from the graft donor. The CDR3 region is CASSLGASGGEQETQYF. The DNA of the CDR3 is TGTGCCAGCAGCTTGGGGGCGAGCGGGGGAGAACAAGAGACCCAGTACTTC.